The following is a TCR beta chain sequence with its context. Antigen specificity is unknown. This record belongs to a study of a mutant IDH1 vaccine in newly diagnosed glioma. Across the whole study: Vaccination began 4-6 weeks post radiotherapy alone, or with temozolomide cycles. Sex among treated patients split roughly 62% male, roughly 40% female; mean age was approximately 40 years. Study observations and caveats: Vaccine-induced immune responses occurred in approximately 93% of patients.

Time point here: week 5, during vaccination. Topical imiquimod accompanied each vaccine dose, which consisted of 300 ug of mutant IDH1 20-mer peptide. The CDR3 totals 13 residues. V shed 9 bases and J shed 1 base, with 7 bases lying between them. Germline CDR1 and CDR2: MNHNS and SASEGT. Clones were read by immunoSEQ multiplex PCR, and TCRdb kept only the in-frame ones, dropping some. This table holds 40,000 to 50,000 clones, around 85% found once. The chain is built from TRBV6-1 and TRBJ2-6; D perhaps matches TRBD1 (5 bases). The clonotype originates from a man aged 35 to 55 with glioma. The specimen was PBMCs, collected from a glioma patient whose treatment included an IDH1 peptide vaccine. The CDR3: CASDSSGANVLTF. Written as DNA, the CDR3 is TGTGCCAGTGACAGTTCTGGGGCCAACGTCCTGACTTTC.